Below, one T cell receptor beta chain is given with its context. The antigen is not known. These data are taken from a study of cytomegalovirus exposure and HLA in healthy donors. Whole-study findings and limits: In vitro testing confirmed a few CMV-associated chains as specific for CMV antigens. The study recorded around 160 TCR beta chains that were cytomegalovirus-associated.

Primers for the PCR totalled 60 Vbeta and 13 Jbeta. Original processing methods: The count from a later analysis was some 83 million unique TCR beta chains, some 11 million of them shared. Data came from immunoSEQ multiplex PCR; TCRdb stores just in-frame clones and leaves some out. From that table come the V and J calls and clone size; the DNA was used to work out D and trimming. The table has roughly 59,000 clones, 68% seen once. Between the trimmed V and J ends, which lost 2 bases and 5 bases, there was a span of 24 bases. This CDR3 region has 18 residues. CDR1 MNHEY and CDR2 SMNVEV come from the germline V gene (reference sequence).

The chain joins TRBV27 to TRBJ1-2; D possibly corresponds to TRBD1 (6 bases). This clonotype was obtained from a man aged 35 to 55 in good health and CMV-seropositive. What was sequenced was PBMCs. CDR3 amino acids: CASSLQGSRRAFWYGYTF. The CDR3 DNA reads TGTGCCAGCAGTTTACAGGGGTCCAGGAGAGCATTTTGGTATGGCTACACCTTC.